This TCR beta chain emerged from a study of shared T cell receptors in the human thymus. TCRdb's table, derived via immunoSEQ multiplex PCR, lists solely in-frame clones and lacks some. The profile shows hundreds of thousands of clones, 70% to 90% of them singletons. This CDR3 comprises 16 residues. J lost 8 bases, V lost 5 bases, and 15 bases had no gene match. Germline CDR1 LNHNV, CDR2 YYDKDF (reference sequence). These data are also associated with another study on human thymus T cells. That study adds: What appeared biased in thymic and blood repertoires was the usage of V and J genes.

The origin of this receptor is a girl in the first two years of life with a congenital heart defect. The chain combines TRBV15 with TRBJ1-2; 9 bases agree with TRBD1. The sample taken for sequencing was thymocytes. Here the CDR3 reads CATSGRDREGLGGYTF. CDR3 sequence (DNA): TGTGCCACCAGCGGCCGGGACAGGGAGGGACTCGGCGGCTACACCTTC.